This entry features one T cell receptor beta chain sequence. The antigen is undetermined. This specimen comes from a study of blood T cells in healthy people across ages. Broader study findings: TCR beta diversity per million T cells fell roughly linearly with age.

Sample-barcoded 5' priming and a J-beta primer mix drove a second PCR of 7 to 11 cycles. Each CDR3 protein is one row after TCRdb ran MiXCR on the 5' RACE reads. The sample yields 850,000 to 1,100,000 distinct CDR3 sequences, 35% to 45% seen once. The TCR sequence derives from a man aged 18 to 30 in good health. The sample comprised blood.

As DNA, the CDR3 is TGCAGTGCTAGAGATCCAGACTTCTACTACGAGCAGTACTTC. Amino acid sequence: CSARDPDFYYEQYF. This rearrangement joins TRBV20-1 to TRBJ2-7; D is undetermined. The germline V gene has CDR1 DFQATT and CDR2 SNEGSKA (reference sequence). Between the trimmed V and J ends, which lost 0 bases and 3 bases, there was a span of 12 bases. CDR3 size: 14 residues.